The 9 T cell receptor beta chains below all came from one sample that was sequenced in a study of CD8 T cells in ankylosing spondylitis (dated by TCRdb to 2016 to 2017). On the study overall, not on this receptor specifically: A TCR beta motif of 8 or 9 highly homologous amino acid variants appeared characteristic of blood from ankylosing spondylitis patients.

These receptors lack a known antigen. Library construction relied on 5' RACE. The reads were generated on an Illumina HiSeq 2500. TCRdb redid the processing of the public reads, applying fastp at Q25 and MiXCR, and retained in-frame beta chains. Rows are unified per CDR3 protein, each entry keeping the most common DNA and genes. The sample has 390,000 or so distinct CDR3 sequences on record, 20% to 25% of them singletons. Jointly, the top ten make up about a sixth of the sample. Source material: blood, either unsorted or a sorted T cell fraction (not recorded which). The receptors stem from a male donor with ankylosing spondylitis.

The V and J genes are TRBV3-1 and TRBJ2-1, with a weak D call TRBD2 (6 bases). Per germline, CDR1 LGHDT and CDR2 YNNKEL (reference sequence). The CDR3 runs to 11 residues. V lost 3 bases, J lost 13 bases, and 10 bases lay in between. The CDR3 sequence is CASSQGLLQFF. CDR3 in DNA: TGTGCCAGCAGCCAGGGACTTCTTCAGTTCTTC.

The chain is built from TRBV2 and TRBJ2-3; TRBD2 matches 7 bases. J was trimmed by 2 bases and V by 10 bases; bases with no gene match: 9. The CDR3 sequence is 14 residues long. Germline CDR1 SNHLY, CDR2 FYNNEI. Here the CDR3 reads CAIDRTRDTDTQYF. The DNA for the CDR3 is TGTGCCATAGACCGGACTAGGGACACAGATACGCAGTATTTT.

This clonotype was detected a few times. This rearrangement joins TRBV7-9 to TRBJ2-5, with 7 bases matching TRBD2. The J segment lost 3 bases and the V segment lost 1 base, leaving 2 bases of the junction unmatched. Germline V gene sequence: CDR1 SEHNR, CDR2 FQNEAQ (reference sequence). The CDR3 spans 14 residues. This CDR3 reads CASSLGAGEETQYF. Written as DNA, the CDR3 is TGTGCCAGCAGCTTAGGGGCGGGGGAAGAGACCCAGTACTTC.

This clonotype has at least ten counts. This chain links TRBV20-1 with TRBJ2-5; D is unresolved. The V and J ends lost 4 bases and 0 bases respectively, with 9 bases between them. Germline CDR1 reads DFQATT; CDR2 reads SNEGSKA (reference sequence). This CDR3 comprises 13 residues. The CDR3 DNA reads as TGCAGTGCTAAGAGAGCAAACCAAGAGACCCAGTACTTC. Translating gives CSAKRANQETQYF.

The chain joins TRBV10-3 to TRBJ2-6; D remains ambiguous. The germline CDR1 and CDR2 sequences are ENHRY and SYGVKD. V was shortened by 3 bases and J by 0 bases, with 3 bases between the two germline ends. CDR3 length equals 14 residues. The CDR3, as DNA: TGTGCCATCAGTGACGGCTCTGGGGCCAACGTCCTGACTTTC. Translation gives CAISDGSGANVLTF.

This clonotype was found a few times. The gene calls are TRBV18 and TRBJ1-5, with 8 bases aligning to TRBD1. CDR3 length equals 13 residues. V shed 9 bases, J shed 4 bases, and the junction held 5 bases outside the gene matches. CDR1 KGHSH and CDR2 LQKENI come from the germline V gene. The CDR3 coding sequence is TGTGCCAGTGGAGGGACAGGTAATCAGCCCCAGCATTTT. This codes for CASGGTGNQPQHF.

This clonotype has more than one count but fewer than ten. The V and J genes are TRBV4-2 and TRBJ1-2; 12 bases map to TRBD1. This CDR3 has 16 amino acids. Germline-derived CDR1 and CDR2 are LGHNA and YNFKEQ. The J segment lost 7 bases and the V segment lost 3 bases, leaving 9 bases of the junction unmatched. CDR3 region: CASSQRGTGGSAGYTF. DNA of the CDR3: TGTGCCAGCAGCCAGAGGGGGACAGGGGGCTCGGCTGGCTACACCTTC.

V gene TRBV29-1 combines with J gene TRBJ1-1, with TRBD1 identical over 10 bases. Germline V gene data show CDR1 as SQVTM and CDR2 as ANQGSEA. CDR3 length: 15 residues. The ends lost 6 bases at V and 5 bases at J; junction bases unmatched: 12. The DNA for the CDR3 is TGCAGCGTAAACCCCGGGACAGGGGATTGGACTGAAGCTTTCTTT. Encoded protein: CSVNPGTGDWTEAFF.

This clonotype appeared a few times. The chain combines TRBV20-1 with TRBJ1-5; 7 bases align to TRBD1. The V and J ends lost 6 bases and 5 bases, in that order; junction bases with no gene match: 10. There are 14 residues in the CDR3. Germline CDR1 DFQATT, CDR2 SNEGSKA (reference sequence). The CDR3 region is CSARRLQGDQPQHF. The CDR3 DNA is TGCAGTGCCAGGAGGCTGCAGGGGGATCAGCCCCAGCATTTT.